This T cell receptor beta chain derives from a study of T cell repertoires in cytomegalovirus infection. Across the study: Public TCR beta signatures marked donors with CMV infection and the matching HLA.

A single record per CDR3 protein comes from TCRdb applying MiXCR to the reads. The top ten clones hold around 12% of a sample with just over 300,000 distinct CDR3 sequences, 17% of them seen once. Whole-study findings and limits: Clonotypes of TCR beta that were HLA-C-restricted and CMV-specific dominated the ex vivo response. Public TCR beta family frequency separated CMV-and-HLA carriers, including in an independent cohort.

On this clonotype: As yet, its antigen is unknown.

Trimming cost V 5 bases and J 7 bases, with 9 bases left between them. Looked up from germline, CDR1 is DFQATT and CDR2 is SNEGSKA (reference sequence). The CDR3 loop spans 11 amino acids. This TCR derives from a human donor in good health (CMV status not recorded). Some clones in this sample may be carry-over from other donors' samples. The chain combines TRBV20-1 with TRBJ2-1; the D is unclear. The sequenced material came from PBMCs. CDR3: CSARVGNEQFF. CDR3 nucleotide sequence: TGCAGTGCTCGGGTGGGTAATGAGCAGTTCTTC.